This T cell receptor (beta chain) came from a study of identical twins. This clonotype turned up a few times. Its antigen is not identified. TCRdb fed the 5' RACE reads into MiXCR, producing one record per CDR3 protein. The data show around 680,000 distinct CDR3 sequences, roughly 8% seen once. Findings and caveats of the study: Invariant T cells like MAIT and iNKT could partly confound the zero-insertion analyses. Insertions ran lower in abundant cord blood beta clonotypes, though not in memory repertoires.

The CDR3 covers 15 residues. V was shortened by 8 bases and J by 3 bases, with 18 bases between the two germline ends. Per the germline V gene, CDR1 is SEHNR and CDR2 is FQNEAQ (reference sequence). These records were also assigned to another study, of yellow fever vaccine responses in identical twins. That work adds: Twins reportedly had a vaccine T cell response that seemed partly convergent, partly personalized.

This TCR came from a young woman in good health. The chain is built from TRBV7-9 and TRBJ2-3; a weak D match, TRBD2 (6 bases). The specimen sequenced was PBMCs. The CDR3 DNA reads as TGTGCCAGCTGTGAGACCGGGGGAAGGACAGATACGCAGTATTTT. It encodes CASCETGGRTDTQYF.